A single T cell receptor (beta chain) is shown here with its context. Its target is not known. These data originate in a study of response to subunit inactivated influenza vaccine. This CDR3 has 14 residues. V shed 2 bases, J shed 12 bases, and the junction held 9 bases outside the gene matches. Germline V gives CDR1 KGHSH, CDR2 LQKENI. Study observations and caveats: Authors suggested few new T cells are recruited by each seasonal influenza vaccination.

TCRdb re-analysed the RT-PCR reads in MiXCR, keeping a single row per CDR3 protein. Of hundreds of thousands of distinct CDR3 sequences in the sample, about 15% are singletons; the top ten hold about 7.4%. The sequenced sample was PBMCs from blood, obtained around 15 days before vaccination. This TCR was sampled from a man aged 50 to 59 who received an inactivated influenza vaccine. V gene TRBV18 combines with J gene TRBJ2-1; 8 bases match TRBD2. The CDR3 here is CASSPGTLRGVQFF. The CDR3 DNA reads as TGTGCCAGCTCACCAGGGACCCTGCGGGGGGTGCAGTTCTTC.